Each of the 30 T cell receptor beta chains below was sequenced from the same sample in a study of T-cell reconstitution after alpha-beta-depleted transplantation in children. Unique molecular identifiers featured in how the TCRbeta library was prepared. Each CDR3 protein gets one entry after TCRdb re-called the PCR reads with MiXCR. The sample carries about 830,000 distinct CDR3 sequences, roughly 16% recorded once. The sequencing here drew on PBMCs, mostly from graft donor cells, taken 360 days after TCRalphabeta/CD19-depleted stem cell transplant. These receptors all stem from a male patient under 18 who had a stem cell transplant for acute lymphoblastic leukemia, so the T cells may come from the graft donor.

This clonotype was seen at least ten times. The chain is built from TRBV20-1 and TRBJ1-5; TRBD1 agrees at 8 bases. The trim removed 2 bases at V and 3 bases at J, leaving 3 bases unmatched. The CDR3 length is 14 residues. CDR1 is DFQATT and CDR2 is SNEGSKA in the germline V gene (reference sequence). CDR3 nucleotide sequence: TGCAGTGCTAGACTGACAGGGGCCAATCAGCCCCAGCATTTT. Protein sequence: CSARLTGANQPQHF.

The V and J genes are TRBV18 and TRBJ2-1; D is undetermined. CDR1 KGHSH and CDR2 LQKENI come from the germline V gene. The V end lost 1 base, the J end lost 6 bases, and 16 bases lay between the germline ends. The CDR3 runs to 16 residues. The CDR3 nucleotides are TGTGCCAGCTCACCACAGGGTTCTTACGCAGGCAATGAGCAGTTCTTC. This gives the protein CASSPQGSYAGNEQFF.

This clonotype was picked up a small number of times. The genes are TRBV12-3 or TRBV12-4 and TRBJ2-5; tentatively, D is TRBD1 (6 bases). V was pared by 6 bases and J by 1 base, with 21 bases between. The CDR3 runs 17 residues. DNA for the CDR3: TGTGCCAGCAGCTGGACCGAGGGGGTCCCTGGCCAAGAGACCCAGTACTTC. It specifies CASSWTEGVPGQETQYF.

This clonotype occurred a few times. The chain uses TRBV10-3 and TRBJ2-3; TRBD2 is a possible D gene (5 bases). V gave up 0 bases and J gave up 2 bases, with 9 bases separating them. Germline loops: CDR1 ENHRY, CDR2 SYGVKD. There are 15 residues in the CDR3. CDR3 sequence: CAISESARVTDTQYF. The CDR3 nucleotides are TGTGCCATCAGTGAGTCGGCGAGGGTCACAGATACGCAGTATTTT.

This clonotype was counted only a few times. The CDR3 DNA follows: TGTGCCAGCAGTTTCGGGACAGGGCTGAACACTGAAGCTTTCTTT. Residues: CASSFGTGLNTEAFF. V gene TRBV12-3 or TRBV12-4 combines with J gene TRBJ1-1; the match to TRBD1 covers 9 bases. V trimming: 3 bases; J trimming: 0 bases; junction bases outside the gene matches: 2. The CDR3 loop spans 15 amino acids.

The sample holds many counts of this clonotype. The chain recombines TRBV29-1 with TRBJ2-5; no clear D gene. The CDR3 spans 12 residues. Germline-derived CDR1 and CDR2 are SQVTM and ANQGSEA. Trimming stripped 5 bases from V and 4 bases from J, with 11 bases between. CDR3 nucleotides: TGCAGCGTTTCCCGAGCCGGAGAGACCCAGTACTTC. This sequence encodes CSVSRAGETQYF.

This clonotype was seen a handful of times. The chain recombines TRBV20-1 with TRBJ2-3, with a weak D call TRBD2 (5 bases). The germline gives CDR1 DFQATT, CDR2 SNEGSKA (reference sequence). The length of the CDR3 is 15 residues. The germline V and J ends were trimmed by 6 bases and 2 bases, with 18 bases remaining between them. CDR3 sequence reads: CSATKAVGHTDTQYF. The CDR3 DNA reads TGCAGTGCGACGAAAGCGGTGGGCCACACAGATACGCAGTATTTT.

V gene TRBV2 combines with J gene TRBJ2-7; no reliable D call. V dropped 7 bases and J dropped 5 bases, with 12 bases sitting between them. This CDR3 has 12 amino acids. CDR1 is SNHLY and CDR2 is FYNNEI in the germline V gene. The CDR3 loop reads CASNPRGHEQYF. The CDR3 bases are TGTGCCAGCAACCCGAGAGGCCACGAGCAGTACTTC.

This clonotype has just a few counts. V is TRBV7-2 and J is TRBJ2-1; a possible D gene is TRBD2 (6 bases). V dropped 2 bases and J dropped 7 bases, with 15 bases sitting between them. Germline CDR1 reads SGHTA; CDR2 reads FQGNSA. The CDR3 consists of 15 residues. DNA of the CDR3: TGTGCCAGCAGCTTAAGGGACTGGTACAAGAATGAGCAGTTCTTC. It codes for CASSLRDWYKNEQFF.

In this sample, this clonotype turned up a few times. The chain links TRBV7-4 to TRBJ2-7; 7 nucleotides line up with TRBD1. V shed 5 bases and J 3 bases; nucleotides not matched to a gene: 10. This CDR3 comprises 15 residues. Germline V CDR1 and CDR2: SGHVT, SQSDAQ. The CDR3 sequence is CASSTAIRGYYEQYF. The CDR3 DNA is TGTGCCAGCAGCACAGCGATCAGGGGGTACTACGAGCAGTACTTC.

This chain links TRBV29-1 with TRBJ2-1, with D perhaps matching TRBD1 (6 bases). V was trimmed by 6 bases and J by 0 bases, leaving 15 bases between them. Germline assignment: CDR1 SQVTM and CDR2 ANQGSEA. The CDR3 totals 15 residues. The CDR3 coding sequence is TGCAGCGTGCCTAACAGGGCCGGCTCCTACAATGAGCAGTTCTTC. Its protein is CSVPNRAGSYNEQFF.

In its sample, this clonotype was seen a few times. This chain links TRBV5-4 with TRBJ2-7; D is ambiguous. The CDR3 has 17 residues. Trimming removed 3 bases from V and 2 bases from J, with 21 bases in between. Germline CDR1 is SGHNT and CDR2 is YYREEE (reference sequence). Here the CDR3 DNA reads TGTGCCAGCAGCTCCGCGCTTACGGTTTCAATCCCCTACGAGCAGTACTTC. Amino acid sequence: CASSSALTVSIPYEQYF.

The chain has TRBV12-1 and TRBJ2-6; the table's D call, TRBD1, has no DNA check behind it. TRBV12-1 is shown as a pseudogene. The CDR3 runs to 17 residues. The CDR3 DNA sequence: TGTGCCAGCAGCCCCCGGCTCAGCTGCTCTGGGGCCAACGTCCTGACTTTC. Protein product: CASSPRLSCSGANVLTF.

This clonotype was recorded a few times. V is TRBV29-1 and J is TRBJ2-3; perhaps D is TRBD1 or TRBD2 (5 bases each). Germline CDR1 is SQVTM and CDR2 is ANQGSEA. The CDR3 consists of 13 residues. V lost 4 bases and J lost 2, with 10 bases in between. The CDR3 is CSVGGRFTDTQYF. CDR3 DNA: TGCAGCGTTGGGGGACGGTTCACAGATACGCAGTATTTT.

This clonotype was recorded a few times. The chain has TRBV7-9 and TRBJ1-3; unclear D gene. Per germline, CDR1 SEHNR and CDR2 FQNEAQ (reference sequence). The CDR3 contains 13 residues. Trimming took 2 bases from V and 1 from J, leaving 3 bases between them. The CDR3 coding sequence is TGTGCCAGCAGCTTAATGTCTGGAAACACCATATATTTT. Translation gives CASSLMSGNTIYF.

This rearrangement joins TRBV12-3 or TRBV12-4 to TRBJ2-7; D may correspond to TRBD1 or TRBD2 (6 bases each). V lost 5 bases and J 0 bases, leaving 14 bases between the germline ends. CDR3 length: 15 residues. Written as DNA, the CDR3 is TGTGCCAGCAGTGGGGGGCGAGGATCCTCCTACGAGCAGTACTTC. As protein: CASSGGRGSSYEQYF.

In this sample, this clonotype turned up a few times. V is TRBV4-1 and J is TRBJ2-1; 8 bases fit TRBD2. V lost 3 bases and J lost 5; bases outside the gene matches: 3. Germline lookup yields CDR1 MGHRA and CDR2 YSYEKL. This CDR3 has 14 amino acids. The CDR3 loop reads CASSHPGLDNEQFF. The CDR3 DNA is TGCGCCAGCAGCCATCCGGGACTAGACAATGAGCAGTTCTTC.

The J gene is TRBJ2-7, the V gene TRBV4-1; TRBD2 matches 8 bases. From germline, CDR1 is MGHRA and CDR2 YSYEKL. The CDR3 loop spans 16 amino acids. With 6 bases clipped from V and 2 bases from J, the junction kept 12 bases outside the gene matches. The CDR3 DNA sequence: TGCGCCAGCAGTCATCACGGGACTAGTGGAGCCTACGAGCAGTACTTC. Protein: CASSHHGTSGAYEQYF.

The chain has TRBV5-1 and TRBJ1-1; 11 nucleotides align to TRBD1. In germline, CDR1 is SGHRS, CDR2 YFSETQ. V was clipped by 3 bases and J by 4 bases; unmatched bases: 5. CDR3 length: 15 amino acids. The DNA of the CDR3 is TGCGCCAGCAGCTATTGGGACAGGGGGGGCACTGAAGCTTTCTTT. This sequence encodes CASSYWDRGGTEAFF.

The rearrangement links TRBV11-2 to TRBJ2-5; tentatively, D is TRBD1 or TRBD2 (5 bases each). This CDR3 has 16 amino acids. V was cut by 1 base and J by 1 base, with 13 bases left in between. The germline V gene has CDR1 SGHAT and CDR2 FQNNGV. CDR3 DNA sequence: TGTGCCAGCAGCTTAGGTCGGGATGGGGGCCAAGAGACCCAGTACTTC. Translated: CASSLGRDGGQETQYF.

This clonotype was counted only a few times. V and J are TRBV30 and TRBJ1-5; a possible D gene is TRBD1 (5 bases). The CDR3 is made up of 13 amino acids. V was clipped by 1 base and J by 9 bases, with 13 bases between them. The V gene's germline CDR1 is GTSNPN and CDR2 SVGIG (reference sequence). CDR3 coding DNA: TGTGCCTGGAGTGGGGAGGGGTTTTCGCCCCAGCATTTT. It encodes CAWSGEGFSPQHF.

The V gene is TRBV7-9, the J gene TRBJ1-5; D unresolved. Looked up from germline, CDR1 is SEHNR and CDR2 is FQNEAQ (reference sequence). The CDR3 loop spans 16 amino acids. Trimming removed 1 base at V and 4 bases at J, with 14 bases between. The CDR3 sequence is CASSLDPGTENQPQHF. CDR3 coding DNA: TGTGCCAGCAGCTTAGATCCCGGAACAGAAAATCAGCCCCAGCATTTT. The variable domain in full, with the rest retrieved from reference TRBV7-9 and TRBJ1-5, is DTGVSQNPRHKITKRGQNVTFRCDPISEHNRLYWYRQTLGQGPEFLTYFQNEAQLEKSRLLSDRFSAERPKGSFSTLEIQRTEQGDSAMYLCASSLDPGTENQPQHFGDGTRLSIL.

V and J are TRBV4-1 and TRBJ1-1; D is unresolved. This CDR3 spans 15 amino acids. The germline gives CDR1 MGHRA, CDR2 YSYEKL. V was clipped by 1 base and J by 10 bases, with 19 bases between them. The DNA of the CDR3 is TGCGCCAGCAGCCAAGTGTTCCAGGTTGCCCCAGGAGCTTTCTTT. This translates into CASSQVFQVAPGAFF.

The gene calls are TRBV5-1 and TRBJ2-7; 8 positions agree with TRBD2. The CDR3 sequence is 15 residues long. Germline CDR1 SGHRS, CDR2 YFSETQ. V lost 3 bases, J lost 6 bases, and 11 bases stayed unmatched. The CDR3 loop is CASSSAGGRMSEQYF. The CDR3 nucleotides are TGCGCCAGCAGCTCGGCGGGGGGACGAATGTCCGAGCAGTACTTC. Combining the CDR3 with reference TRBV5-1 and TRBJ2-7 gives the whole variable domain KAGVTQTPRYLIKTRGQQVTLSCSPISGHRSVSWYQQTPGQGLQFLFEYFSETQRNKGNFPGRFSGRQFSNSRSEMNVSTLELGDSALYLCASSSAGGRMSEQYFGPGTRLTVT.

The genes are TRBV5-1 and TRBJ2-3; D is perhaps TRBD2 (6 bases). CDR3 size: 14 residues. Germline V CDR1 and CDR2: SGHRS, YFSETQ. Trimming removed 4 bases at V and 4 bases at J, with 13 bases between. As DNA, the CDR3 is TGCGCCAGCAGCCCCCAGCCGGGGGCAGATACGCAGTATTTT. Translation gives CASSPQPGADTQYF.

This chain uses TRBV5-1 with TRBJ2-7; D tentatively fits TRBD1 or TRBD2 (6 bases each). The germline gives CDR1 SGHRS, CDR2 YFSETQ. The ends were cut back, 4 bases at V and 4 bases at J, with 15 bases in the middle. The CDR3 is 14 amino acids. The CDR3, as DNA: TGCGCCAGCAGCATGGCGTGGGGGGCTTACGAGCAGTACTTC. As protein: CASSMAWGAYEQYF. The full variable domain, in which reference TRBV5-1 and TRBJ2-7 provide the parts outside the CDR3, is KAGVTQTPRYLIKTRGQQVTLSCSPISGHRSVSWYQQTPGQGLQFLFEYFSETQRNKGNFPGRFSGRQFSNSRSEMNVSTLELGDSALYLCASSMAWGAYEQYFGPGTRLTVT.

This clonotype was found once. V and J are TRBV19 and TRBJ1-4; D gene ambiguous. The germline gives CDR1 LNHDA, CDR2 SQIVND (reference sequence). The CDR3 is made up of 14 amino acids. Trimming stripped 11 bases from V and 10 bases from J, with 23 bases between. The DNA for the CDR3 is TGTGCCGGAGAAACACGCGGTGGCCGCGGAAAACTGTTTTTT. This translates into CAGETRGGRGKLFF.

This clonotype appeared a few times. The CDR3 reads CASSQQERDTDTQYF. CDR3 bases: TGTGCCAGCAGCCAACAGGAGAGGGACACAGATACGCAGTATTTT. This sequence joins TRBV6-5 and TRBJ2-3; the D gene could be TRBD1 or TRBD2 (5 bases each). With 6 bases removed from V and 2 bases from J, the gap between germline ends came to 15 bases. Germline V CDR1 and CDR2: MNHEY, SVGAGI. The CDR3 extends over 15 amino acids.

This clonotype showed up many times. This CDR3 reads CAIMGTDPPYEQYF. The DNA of the CDR3 is TGTGCCATCATGGGGACAGACCCTCCCTACGAGCAGTACTTC. The J gene is TRBJ2-7, the V gene TRBV10-3, with TRBD1 identical over 7 bases. This CDR3 spans 14 amino acids. V shed 7 bases and J 2 bases; nucleotides not matched to a gene: 8. Germline V gene lookup returns CDR1 ENHRY and CDR2 SYGVKD.

As regards this clonotype: One base away lies a much larger clone, so this may be a sequencing read error. V usage is TRBV12-3 or TRBV12-4 and J usage is TRBJ2-3; unclear D gene. V was trimmed by 2 bases and J by 5 bases, leaving 5 bases between them. This CDR3 spans 12 amino acids. Here the CDR3 reads CASSLMRDTQYF. CDR3 nucleotides: TGTGCCAGCAGTTTAATGAGAGATACGCAGTATTTT.